The 27 T cell receptor beta chains reported below all come from one sample, sequenced in a study of regulatory T cells in long-lasting Graves disease. Time point: newly diagnosed GD, antithyroid drugs for less than 3 months. Extracted RNA from PBMCs served as the source of the TCR library. For TCR beta, libraries came from iRepertoire HTBI primers and Arm-PCR of CDR3 regions. Using its own MiXCR run on the multiplex PCR reads, TCRdb lists one record per CDR3 protein. The table has 560,000 or so distinct CDR3 sequences, more than 15% seen once. These data also formed part of another study, on T cells in Graves' hyperthyroidism and ophthalmopathy.

The starting material was peripheral blood mononuclear cells (PBMCs), obtained at new diagnosis, from a patient treated with antithyroid drugs. The source is a man aged 18-30 years with Graves disease.

This clonotype was found many times. The chain has TRBV5-1 and TRBJ2-3; no firm D call. V was shortened by 4 bases and J by 3 bases, with 9 bases between the two germline ends. The germline gives CDR1 SGHRS, CDR2 YFSETQ. The CDR3 has 13 residues. Here the CDR3 reads CASSLPPTDTQYF. CDR3 DNA: TGCGCCAGCAGCCTACCTCCAACAGATACGCAGTATTTT.

V and J are TRBV20-1 and TRBJ2-7; 8 bases fit TRBD1. CDR1 DFQATT and CDR2 SNEGSKA come from the germline V gene (reference sequence). V shed 0 bases, J shed 2 bases, and the junction held 3 bases outside the gene matches. The CDR3 loop spans 14 amino acids. The CDR3 loop is CSARDRQGTYEQYF. For the CDR3, the DNA is TGCAGTGCTAGAGACAGACAGGGGACCTACGAGCAGTACTTC.

The rearrangement uses TRBV20-1 and TRBJ2-2; D call uncertain. V was pared by 3 bases and J by 6 bases, with 8 bases between. Germline-derived CDR1 and CDR2 are DFQATT and SNEGSKA (reference sequence). The CDR3 loop spans 12 amino acids. CDR3 sequence: CSARSNAGELFF. Written as DNA, the CDR3 is TGCAGTGCTAGGTCCAACGCCGGGGAGCTGTTTTTT.

There are many counts of this clonotype. The chain has TRBV27 and TRBJ2-1; D may correspond to TRBD1 or TRBD2 (5 bases each). Germline CDR1 MNHEY, CDR2 SMNVEV (reference sequence). CDR3 length: 15 amino acids. V was shortened by 5 bases and J by 7 bases, with 18 bases between the two germline ends. In DNA, the CDR3 is TGTGCCAGCAGTCCAATGGGGACGGTATCAAATGAGCAGTTCTTC. Its translation is CASSPMGTVSNEQFF.

This clonotype was detected a few times. The chain couples TRBV7-2 to TRBJ2-7, with TRBD1 identical over 7 bases. Germline loops: CDR1 SGHTA, CDR2 FQGNSA. J gave up 2 bases and V 2 bases, and 6 bases lay outside the gene matches. This CDR3 is 15 amino acids long. The CDR3 is CASSLMRQGTYEQYF. The CDR3 bases are TGTGCCAGCAGCTTAATGAGACAGGGAACCTACGAGCAGTACTTC.

This clonotype was seen ten or more times. The V call is TRBV11-1, the J call TRBJ2-7; 8 bases fit TRBD2. V shed 7 bases and J 1 base; nucleotides not matched to a gene: 9. This CDR3 region has 15 residues. Germline V gene sequence: CDR1 SGHAT, CDR2 FQDESV (reference sequence). This CDR3 reads CASTPGAGESYEQYF. CDR3 sequence (DNA): TGTGCCAGCACTCCGGGAGCGGGAGAGTCCTACGAGCAGTACTTC. Full variable domain (outside the CDR3, taken from reference TRBV11-1 and TRBJ2-7): EAEVAQSPRYKITEKSQAVAFWCDPISGHATLYWYRQILGQGPELLVQFQDESVVDDSQLPKDRFSAERLKGVDSTLKIQPAELGDSAMYLCASTPGAGESYEQYFGPGTRLTVT.

The chain is built from TRBV6-1 and TRBJ2-2, with TRBD1 identical over 8 bases. Germline V gene lookup returns CDR1 MNHNS and CDR2 SASEGT. The length of the CDR3 is 14 residues. The V and J ends lost 6 bases and 2 bases, in that order; junction bases with no gene match: 2. The DNA for the CDR3 is TGTGCCAGCAGGGGGACAGGTAACACCGGGGAGCTGTTTTTT. It codes for CASRGTGNTGELFF.

This clonotype turned up a few times. J is TRBJ2-5 and V is TRBV6-2 or TRBV6-3, with 7 bases identical to TRBD1. The CDR3 sequence is 17 residues long. Germline-derived CDR1 and CDR2 are MNHEY and SVGEGT. The ends lost 6 bases at V and 5 bases at J; junction bases unmatched: 18. CDR3 protein: CASSPRPRRQGWETQYF. The CDR3 nucleotides are TGTGCCAGCAGCCCTAGACCCCGGAGACAGGGCTGGGAGACCCAGTACTTC.

This clonotype has at least ten counts. This rearrangement joins TRBV28 to TRBJ2-7; 10 nucleotides match TRBD1. The CDR3 length is 12 residues. Germline V gene lookup returns CDR1 MDHEN and CDR2 SYDVKM. V lost 8 bases and J lost 3; bases outside the gene matches: 1. The CDR3 DNA follows: TGTGCCAGCGGGACAGGGGACTACGAGCAGTACTTC. It is translated as CASGTGDYEQYF.

The V and J genes are TRBV29-1 and TRBJ2-3; D possibly matches TRBD1 or TRBD2 (8 bases each). CDR3 length: 14 amino acids. Trimming stripped 1 base from V and 7 bases from J, with 15 bases between. CDR1 and CDR2 from the germline V gene are SQVTM and ANQGSEA. The CDR3 bases are TGCAGCGTTGAAGGACAGGGGACTAGGAATACGCAGTATTTT. It yields the protein CSVEGQGTRNTQYF.

The table lists this clonotype with a few counts. The CDR3 region has the DNA TGCGCCAGCAGCTTGGGCGGGACTCCTACCTACGAGCAGTACTTC. Its translation: CASSLGGTPTYEQYF. The chain couples TRBV5-1 to TRBJ2-7; possible D gene TRBD2, 6 bases. Per the germline V gene, CDR1 is SGHRS and CDR2 is YFSETQ. This CDR3 spans 15 amino acids. The V and J ends lost 0 bases and 2 bases respectively, with 12 bases between them.

To note about this clonotype: A clone one base away is much larger, so this may be a read error. V usage is TRBV29-1 and J usage is TRBJ2-7; the D gene is possibly TRBD2 (6 bases). The V end lost 4 bases, the J end lost 5 bases, and 18 bases lay between the germline ends. Germline V gives CDR1 SQVTM, CDR2 ANQGSEA. The CDR3 runs to 14 residues. The CDR3 region has the DNA TGCAGCGTTGCGACCGGGACTGGCTCTCACGAGCAGTACTTC. Translation gives CSVATGTGSHEQYF.

This chain joins TRBV19 and TRBJ1-1, with 7 bases that match TRBD1. The trim removed 5 bases at V and 1 base at J, leaving 10 bases unmatched. The germline V gene has CDR1 LNHDA and CDR2 SQIVND (reference sequence). The CDR3 has 16 residues. The CDR3 spells CASSFRRTGENTEAFF. CDR3 coding DNA: TGTGCCAGTAGTTTTAGAAGGACAGGAGAGAACACTGAAGCTTTCTTT. Full variable domain (missing parts from reference TRBV19 and TRBJ1-1): DGGITQSPKYLFRKEGQNVTLSCEQNLNHDAMYWYRQDPGQGLRLIYYSQIVNDFQKGDIAEGYSVSREKKESFPLTVTSAQKNPTAFYLCASSFRRTGENTEAFFGQGTRLTVV.

This sequence joins TRBV28 and TRBJ2-5; D perhaps matches TRBD2 (6 bases). The CDR3 totals 13 residues. V was clipped by 3 bases and J by 4 bases, with 9 bases between them. In germline, CDR1 is MDHEN, CDR2 SYDVKM. The CDR3 sequence is CASSFAGSETQYF. The CDR3 DNA reads as TGTGCCAGCAGTTTTGCGGGGTCAGAGACCCAGTACTTC.

This clonotype was seen at least ten times. This chain joins TRBV13 and TRBJ2-7; 9 nucleotides match TRBD2. The trim removed 0 bases at V and 0 bases at J, leaving 6 bases unmatched. Looked up from germline, CDR1 is PRHDT and CDR2 is FYEKMQ (reference sequence). This CDR3 has 17 amino acids. This chain's CDR3 is CASSLGLGGRASYEQYF. As DNA, the CDR3 is TGTGCCAGCAGCTTAGGCCTTGGCGGGAGGGCCTCCTACGAGCAGTACTTC.

J is TRBJ2-6 and V is TRBV30; perhaps D is TRBD1 or TRBD2 (5 bases each). Germline lookup yields CDR1 GTSNPN and CDR2 SVGIG (reference sequence). Trimming took 3 bases from V and 0 from J, leaving 15 bases between them. The CDR3 spans 17 residues. CDR3: CAWRGVGSYSGANVLTF. The CDR3 DNA reads TGTGCCTGGAGGGGGGTGGGCAGCTACTCTGGGGCCAACGTCCTGACTTTC. The full variable domain, its missing parts supplied by reference TRBV30 and TRBJ2-6, is SQTIHQWPATLVQPVGSPLSLECTVEGTSNPNLYWYRQAAGRGLQLLFYSVGIGQISSEVPQNLSASRPQDRQFILSSKKLLLSDSGFYLCAWRGVGSYSGANVLTFGAGSRLTVL.

This clonotype was observed a few times. The chain is built from TRBV9 and TRBJ2-1; no reliable D call. Trimming took 0 bases from V and 7 from J, leaving 17 bases between them. There are 16 residues in the CDR3. Germline V gives CDR1 SGDLS, CDR2 YYNGEE. CDR3 DNA sequence: TGTGCCAGCAGCGTAGTGGTGTATGGGAATTCTAATGAGCAGTTCTTC. This sequence encodes CASSVVVYGNSNEQFF. The entire variable domain, with the rest obtained from reference TRBV9 and TRBJ2-1, is as follows: DSGVTQTPKHLITATGQRVTLRCSPRSGDLSVYWYQQSLDQGLQFLIQYYNGEERAKGNILERFSAQQFPDLHSELNLSSLELGDSALYFCASSVVVYGNSNEQFFGPGTRLTVL.

The chain couples TRBV12-3 or TRBV12-4 to TRBJ2-2; possibly TRBD2 for D (5 bases). Trimming took off 5 bases at V and 7 bases at J, with 14 bases between the two ends. This CDR3 contains 14 residues. CDR3 protein: CASSLRTENGELFF. CDR3 nucleotide sequence: TGTGCCAGCAGTCTACGGACTGAAAACGGGGAGCTGTTTTTT.

This clonotype was recorded at least ten times. This sequence joins TRBV6-2 or TRBV6-3 and TRBJ1-5; D might be TRBD1 (6 bases). The CDR3 loop spans 11 amino acids. Trimming took off 6 bases at V and 11 bases at J, with 11 bases between the two ends. Germline-derived CDR1 and CDR2 are MNHEY and SVGEGT. In DNA, the CDR3 is TGTGCCAGCAGCCCAGGGGTAACCCAGCATTTT. It translates to CASSPGVTQHF.

On this clonotype: One junction end does not reproduce the germline sequence, and a read error may be involved. The chain couples TRBV2 to TRBJ1-3, with TRBD1 as a possible D gene (5 bases). Germline loops: CDR1 SNHLY, CDR2 FYNNEI. The CDR3 loop spans 15 amino acids. DNA of the CDR3: TGTGCCAGCCTTGGGACGGCCGACTCTGGAAACACCGTATATTTT. Translated: CASLGTADSGNTVYF.

This clonotype was detected only a few times. This chain connects TRBV7-3 to TRBJ2-1; D is ambiguous. Per the germline V gene, CDR1 is SGHTA and CDR2 is FQGTGA. V lost 4 bases, J lost 2 bases, and 15 bases lay in between. This CDR3 comprises 16 residues. Here the CDR3 DNA reads TGTGCCAGCAGCTCCTCCAGTGGGTCAGCCTACAATGAGCAGTTCTTC. Protein product: CASSSSSGSAYNEQFF.

At least ten counts were recorded for this clonotype. This chain joins TRBV15 and TRBJ1-2; TRBD1 agrees at 7 bases. Trimming took 3 bases from V and 2 from J; bases not matched to a gene: 6. The CDR3 loop spans 15 amino acids. CDR1 LNHNV and CDR2 YYDKDF come from the germline V gene (reference sequence). CDR3 sequence: CATSRYRDRNYGYTF. DNA of the CDR3: TGTGCCACCAGCAGGTACCGGGACAGAAACTATGGCTACACCTTC.

This clonotype has at least ten counts. This chain uses TRBV20-1 with TRBJ1-2; D perhaps matches TRBD1 (5 bases). The CDR3 covers 13 residues. The ends were cut back, 1 base at V and 4 bases at J, with 10 bases in the middle. CDR1 DFQATT and CDR2 SNEGSKA come from the germline V gene (reference sequence). The CDR3 nucleotides are TGCAGTGCTAGAGTAGCAGGGTCCTATGGCTACACCTTC. Translated, it gives CSARVAGSYGYTF.

The V and J genes are TRBV6-2 or TRBV6-3 and TRBJ1-1; D call uncertain. This CDR3 has 14 residues. Trimming pared 6 bases from V and 1 base from J, leaving 12 bases between. Germline V CDR1 and CDR2: MNHEY, SVGEGT. CDR3 protein: CASSSPRWNTEAFF. The CDR3 region has the DNA TGTGCCAGCAGCAGCCCAAGATGGAACACTGAAGCTTTCTTT.

The rearrangement joins TRBV7-9 to TRBJ2-1; 16 nucleotides line up with TRBD2. Germline CDR1 and CDR2: SEHNR and FQNEAQ (reference sequence). With V trimmed by 0 bases and J by 7 bases, 9 bases remained unmatched. The CDR3 runs 19 residues. This CDR3 is CASSLARGTSGRVKNEQFF. CDR3 DNA sequence: TGTGCCAGCAGCTTAGCCCGGGGGACTAGCGGGAGGGTGAAGAATGAGCAGTTCTTC.

The chain has TRBV10-3 and TRBJ2-7; D is ambiguous. In germline, CDR1 is ENHRY, CDR2 SYGVKD. V dropped 4 bases and J dropped 1 base, with 5 bases sitting between them. The CDR3 extends over 12 amino acids. CDR3 DNA: TGTGCCATCAGTGGCTTATCCTACGAGCAGTACTTC. This encodes CAISGLSYEQYF.

This clonotype has a count of ten or more. This chain uses TRBV12-3 or TRBV12-4 with TRBJ2-7, with D possibly being TRBD1 (6 bases). V shed 3 bases and J shed 3 bases, with 12 bases lying between them. The length of the CDR3 is 14 residues. The CDR3 sequence is CASSLGAYSYEQYF. The CDR3, as DNA: TGTGCCAGCAGTTTGGGGGCGTATAGCTACGAGCAGTACTTC.